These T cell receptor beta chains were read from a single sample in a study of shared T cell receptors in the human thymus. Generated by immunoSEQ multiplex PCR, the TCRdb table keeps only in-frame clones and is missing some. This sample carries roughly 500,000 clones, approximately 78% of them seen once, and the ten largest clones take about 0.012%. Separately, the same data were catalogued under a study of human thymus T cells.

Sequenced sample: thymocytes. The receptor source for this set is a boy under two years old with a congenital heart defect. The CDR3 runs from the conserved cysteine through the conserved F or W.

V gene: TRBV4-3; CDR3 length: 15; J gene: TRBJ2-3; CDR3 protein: CASSQIGGGTDTQYF
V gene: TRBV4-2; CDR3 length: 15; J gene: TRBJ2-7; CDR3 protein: CASSQDTGGPYEQYF
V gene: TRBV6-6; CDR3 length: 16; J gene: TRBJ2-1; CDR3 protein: CASNIRAGYSYNEQFF
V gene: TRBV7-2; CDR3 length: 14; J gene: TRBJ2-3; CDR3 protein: CASSEQGSTDTQYF
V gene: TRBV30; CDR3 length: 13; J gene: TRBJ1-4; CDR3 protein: CAWRGQSNEKLFF
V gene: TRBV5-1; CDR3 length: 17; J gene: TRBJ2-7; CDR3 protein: CASSPAALGGPPGEQYF
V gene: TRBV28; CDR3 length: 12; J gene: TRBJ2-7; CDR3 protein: CASEETSREQYF
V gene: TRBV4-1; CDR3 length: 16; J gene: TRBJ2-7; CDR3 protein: CASSQDGLAGGEEQYF
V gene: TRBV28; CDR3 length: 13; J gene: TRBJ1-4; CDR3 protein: CASSFGGPAWLFF
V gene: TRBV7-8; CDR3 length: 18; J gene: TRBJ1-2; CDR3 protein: CASSLARSRGRANYGYTF
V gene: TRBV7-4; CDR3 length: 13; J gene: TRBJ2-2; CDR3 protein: CASRTGLTGELFF
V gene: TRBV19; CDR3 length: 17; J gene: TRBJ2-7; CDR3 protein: CASSLPIKGGSAYEQYF
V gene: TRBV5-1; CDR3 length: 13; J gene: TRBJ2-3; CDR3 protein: CASSLPVTDTQYF
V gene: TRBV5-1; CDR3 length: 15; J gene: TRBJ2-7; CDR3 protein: CASSLAPTGSYEQYF
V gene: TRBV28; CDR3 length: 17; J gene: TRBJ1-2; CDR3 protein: CASNGPGTGPTTYGYTF
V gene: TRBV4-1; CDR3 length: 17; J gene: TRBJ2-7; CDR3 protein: CASSQDSDYPPYYEQYF
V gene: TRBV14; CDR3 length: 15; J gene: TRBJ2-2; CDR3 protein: CASSQEGGESGELFF